Described below is a single T cell receptor beta chain sequence and its context. Germline-derived CDR1 and CDR2 are SEHNR and FQNEAQ (reference sequence). Trimming left V 2 bases short and J 0 bases short, with 11 bases between. This CDR3 comprises 16 residues. The table came from immunoSEQ multiplex PCR; TCRdb's copy has only in-frame clones and leaves some out. The sample yields about 130,000 clones, 85% to 90% seen once. The data were obtained in a study of blood T cell repertoires in COVID-19. The chain employs TRBV7-9 and TRBJ2-1, with unresolved D. The receptor was derived from a man aged 55 to 70 with COVID-19, enrolled during active disease. The specimen was peripheral blood. CDR3 protein: CASSLNLGNSYNEQFF. The CDR3 nucleotides are TGTGCCAGCAGCTTAAATCTTGGCAACTCCTACAATGAGCAGTTCTTC.